Listed below are T cell receptor beta chains from one sample, sequenced in a study of blood T cell repertoires in COVID-19. Sequencing was performed with immunoSEQ multiplex PCR; in TCRdb, only in-frame clones are kept and a portion is missing. The table has under 150,000 clones, approximately 85% seen once; the top ten hold around 5.5%. Sequenced: peripheral blood. All receptors come from a woman aged 55-75 years with COVID-19, enrolled during active disease. CDR3s include the opening cysteine and the closing phenylalanine or tryptophan. Each record gives: clone size, D gene, V gene, J gene, CDR3 DNA, CDR3 protein. D genes are given only for firm matches. Clone sizes are given selectively: once, few, many, or a class where the clone is expanded.

.	.	TRBV7-2	TRBJ2-1	TGTGCCAGCAGCTTAAGGAGGTACAATGAGCAGTTCTTC	CASSLRRYNEQFF
.	TRBD2	TRBV4-3	TRBJ2-5	TGCGCCAGCAGCCTAACGGGACTAGCGGGGGGAGAGACCCAGTACTTC	CASSLTGLAGGETQYF
.	TRBD2	TRBV5-1	TRBJ2-3	TGCGCCAGCAGCTTGGGACGCGGGGGGCCCACAGATACGCAGTATTTT	CASSLGRGGPTDTQYF
.	TRBD1	TRBV6-2/TRBV6-3	TRBJ1-5	TGTGCCAGCAGTTCAGGACAGGGTCCCCCCTATAGCAATCAGCCCCAGCATTTT	CASSSGQGPPYSNQPQHF
.	.	TRBV5-1	TRBJ1-3	TGCGCCAGCACCACAGGGACCTCTGGAAACACCATATATTTT	CASTTGTSGNTIYF
.	.	TRBV15	TRBJ1-2	TGTGCCACCAGCAGAGATCGGGAGGGAAACTATGGCTACACCTTC	CATSRDREGNYGYTF
.	.	TRBV5-1	TRBJ1-2	TGCGCCAGCAGCTTGTCCACGCGGGACCCTAGCTATGGCTACACCTTC	CASSLSTRDPSYGYTF
.	TRBD1	TRBV2	TRBJ1-6	TGTGCCAGCAGTGAGGGACAGTTTTCACCCCTCCACTTT	CASSEGQFSPLHF
.	.	TRBV27	TRBJ2-7	TGTGCCAGCAGTCCCCGTCGACGGGACTACGAGCAGTACTTC	CASSPRRRDYEQYF
.	TRBD1	TRBV9	TRBJ1-3	TGTGCCAGCAGCCCCTGGACAGGCCGAAACACCATATATTTT	CASSPWTGRNTIYF
.	.	TRBV19	TRBJ1-1	TGTGCCAGTAGTCTCTCAATCAGGGATATGAACACTGAAGCTTTCTTT	CASSLSIRDMNTEAFF
.	TRBD1	TRBV6-5	TRBJ1-2	TGTGCCAGCGGGGGTCGGACAGGGGGCTTGGATGGCTACACCTTC	CASGGRTGGLDGYTF
.	.	TRBV5-1	TRBJ2-1	TGCGCCAGCAGCCCCCAGGGTCAGGGCTCCTACAATGAGCAGTTCTTC	CASSPQGQGSYNEQFF
.	.	TRBV10-3	TRBJ1-2	TGTGCCATCAGGGACCCCGGACTGATCTATGGCTACACCTTC	CAIRDPGLIYGYTF
.	.	TRBV6-2/TRBV6-3	TRBJ2-3	TGTGCCAGCAGTTACTCGGTACAGAGCACAGATACGCAGTATTTT	CASSYSVQSTDTQYF
.	.	TRBV3-1/TRBV3-2	TRBJ2-7	TGTGCCAGCAGCCAAGGCAACAGGCCGCCCTACGAGCAGTACTTC	CASSQGNRPPYEQYF
.	.	TRBV7-2	TRBJ1-2	TGTGCCAGCAGCTCAGAGAGGGTGGGCTATGGCTACACCTTC	CASSSERVGYGYTF
.	.	TRBV18	TRBJ2-3	TGTGCCAGCTCACCCCAGACAGCCTCAGATACGCAGTATTTT	CASSPQTASDTQYF
once	TRBD1	TRBV15	TRBJ1-4	TGTGCCACCAGCGGGTGGGGACAGGGATCTCAACAGGGTAATGAAAAACTGTTTTTT	CATSGWGQGSQQGNEKLFF